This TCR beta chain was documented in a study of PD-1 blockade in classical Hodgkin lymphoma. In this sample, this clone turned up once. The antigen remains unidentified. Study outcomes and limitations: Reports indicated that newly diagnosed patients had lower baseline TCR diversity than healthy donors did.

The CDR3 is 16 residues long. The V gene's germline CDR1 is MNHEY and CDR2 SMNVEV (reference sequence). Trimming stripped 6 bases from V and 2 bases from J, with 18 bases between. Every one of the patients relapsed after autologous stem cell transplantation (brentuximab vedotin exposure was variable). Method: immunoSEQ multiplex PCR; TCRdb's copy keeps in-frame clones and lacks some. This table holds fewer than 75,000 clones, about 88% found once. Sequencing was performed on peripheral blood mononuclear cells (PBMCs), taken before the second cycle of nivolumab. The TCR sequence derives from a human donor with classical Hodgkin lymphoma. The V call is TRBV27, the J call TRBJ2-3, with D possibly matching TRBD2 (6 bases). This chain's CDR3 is CASSPPTSFATDTQYF. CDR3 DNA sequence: TGTGCCAGCAGCCCACCCACTAGCTTCGCCACAGATACGCAGTATTTT.